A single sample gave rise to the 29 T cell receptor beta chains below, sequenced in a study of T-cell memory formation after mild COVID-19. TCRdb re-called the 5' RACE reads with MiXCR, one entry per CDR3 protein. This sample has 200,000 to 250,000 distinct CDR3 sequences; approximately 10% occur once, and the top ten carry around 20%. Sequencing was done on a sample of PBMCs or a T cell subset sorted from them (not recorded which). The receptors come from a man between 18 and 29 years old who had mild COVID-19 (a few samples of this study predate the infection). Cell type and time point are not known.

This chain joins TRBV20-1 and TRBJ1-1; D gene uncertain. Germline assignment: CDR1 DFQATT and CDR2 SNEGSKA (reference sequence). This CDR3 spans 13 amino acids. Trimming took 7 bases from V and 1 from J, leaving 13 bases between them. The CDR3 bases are TGCAGTGTGAATGTGGGCGCGAACACTGAAGCTTTCTTT. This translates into CSVNVGANTEAFF.

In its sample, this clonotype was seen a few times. CDR3 DNA sequence: TGCAGTGCTAGGGGAACTAGCGGGGGTTTAGAGACCCAGTACTTC. It is translated as CSARGTSGGLETQYF. The V gene is TRBV20-1, the J gene TRBJ2-5, with 11 bases lining up with TRBD2. The length of the CDR3 is 15 residues. Germline assignment: CDR1 DFQATT and CDR2 SNEGSKA (reference sequence). V shed 3 bases, J shed 4 bases, and the junction held 7 bases outside the gene matches.

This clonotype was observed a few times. Here the CDR3 reads CASSRFTGYTQYF. The CDR3 DNA is TGTGCCAGCAGCCGTTTTACAGGGTATACGCAGTATTTT. This chain connects TRBV7-3 to TRBJ2-3; TRBD1 might be the D (6 bases). V shed 5 bases and J shed 7 bases, with 13 bases lying between them. This CDR3 region has 13 residues. Per germline, CDR1 SGHTA and CDR2 FQGTGA.

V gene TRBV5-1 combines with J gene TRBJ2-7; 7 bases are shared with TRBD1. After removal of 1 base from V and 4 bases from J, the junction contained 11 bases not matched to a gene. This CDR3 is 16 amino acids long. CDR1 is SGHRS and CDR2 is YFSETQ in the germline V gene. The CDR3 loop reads CASSLRQGYGRYEQYF. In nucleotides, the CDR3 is TGCGCCAGCAGCTTGCGACAGGGTTATGGTCGGTACGAGCAGTACTTC.

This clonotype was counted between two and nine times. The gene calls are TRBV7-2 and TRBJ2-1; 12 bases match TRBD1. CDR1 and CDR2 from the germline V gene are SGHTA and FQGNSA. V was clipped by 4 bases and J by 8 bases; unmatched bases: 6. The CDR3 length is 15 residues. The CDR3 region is CASSSNRDRGHEQFF. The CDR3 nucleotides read TGTGCCAGCAGCTCGAACCGGGACAGGGGGCATGAGCAGTTCTTC.

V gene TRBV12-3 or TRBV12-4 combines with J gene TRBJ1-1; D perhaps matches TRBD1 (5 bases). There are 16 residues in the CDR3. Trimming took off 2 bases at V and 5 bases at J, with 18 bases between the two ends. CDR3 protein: CASSLKSGPGGTEAFF. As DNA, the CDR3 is TGTGCCAGCAGTTTAAAATCGGGTCCCGGGGGGACTGAAGCTTTCTTT.

Here the CDR3 reads CASSQDMGVQGTQYF. CDR3 coding DNA: TGCGCCAGCAGCCAAGATATGGGAGTTCAGGGGACCCAGTACTTC. The V and J genes are TRBV4-1 and TRBJ2-5, with D perhaps TRBD1 or TRBD2 (5 bases each). Germline V gene lookup returns CDR1 MGHRA and CDR2 YSYEKL. This CDR3 contains 15 residues. Trimming pared 0 bases from V and 7 bases from J, leaving 15 bases between.

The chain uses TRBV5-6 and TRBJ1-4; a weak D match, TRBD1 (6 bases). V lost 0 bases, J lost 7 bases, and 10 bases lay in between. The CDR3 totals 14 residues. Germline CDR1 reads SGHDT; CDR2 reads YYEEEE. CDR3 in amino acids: CASSLDRASEKLFF. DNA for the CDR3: TGTGCCAGCAGCTTGGACAGGGCATCTGAAAAACTGTTTTTT.

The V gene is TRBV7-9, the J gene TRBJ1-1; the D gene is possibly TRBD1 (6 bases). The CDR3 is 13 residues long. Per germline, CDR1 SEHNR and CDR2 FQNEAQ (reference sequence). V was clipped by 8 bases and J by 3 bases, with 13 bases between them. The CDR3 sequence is CASLQGWHTEAFF. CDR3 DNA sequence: TGTGCCAGCCTACAGGGTTGGCACACTGAAGCTTTCTTT.

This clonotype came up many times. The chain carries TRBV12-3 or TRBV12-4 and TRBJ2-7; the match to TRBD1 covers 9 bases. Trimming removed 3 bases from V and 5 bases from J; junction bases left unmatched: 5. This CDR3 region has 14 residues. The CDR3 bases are TGTGCCAGCAGTTTGGGGGGGGACAGGGACGAGCAGTACTTC. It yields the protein CASSLGGDRDEQYF.

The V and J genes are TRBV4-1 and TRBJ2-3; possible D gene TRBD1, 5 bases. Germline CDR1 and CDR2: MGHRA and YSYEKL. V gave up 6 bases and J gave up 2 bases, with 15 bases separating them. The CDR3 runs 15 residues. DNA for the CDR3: TGCGCCAGCAGGCCAAGAGTCAGGGCCACAGATACGCAGTATTTT. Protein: CASRPRVRATDTQYF.

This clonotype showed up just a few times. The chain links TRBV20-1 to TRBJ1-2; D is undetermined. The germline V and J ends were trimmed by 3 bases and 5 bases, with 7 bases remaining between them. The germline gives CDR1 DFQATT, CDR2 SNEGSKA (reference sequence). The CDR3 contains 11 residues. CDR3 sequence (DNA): TGCAGTGCTAGTGGGGTGTATGGCTACACCTTC. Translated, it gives CSASGVYGYTF.

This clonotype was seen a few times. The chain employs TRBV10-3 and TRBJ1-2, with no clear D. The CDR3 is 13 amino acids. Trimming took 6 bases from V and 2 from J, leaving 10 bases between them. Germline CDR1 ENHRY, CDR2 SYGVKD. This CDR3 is CAISELENYGYTF. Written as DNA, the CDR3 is TGTGCCATCAGCGAACTAGAGAACTATGGCTACACCTTC.

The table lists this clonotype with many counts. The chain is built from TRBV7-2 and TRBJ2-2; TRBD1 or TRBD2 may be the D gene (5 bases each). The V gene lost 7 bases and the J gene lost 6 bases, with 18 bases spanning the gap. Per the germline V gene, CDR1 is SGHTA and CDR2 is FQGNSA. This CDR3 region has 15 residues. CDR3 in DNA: TGTGCCAGCACCCCCCGGGGCCTCGACGCCGGGGAGCTGTTTTTT. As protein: CASTPRGLDAGELFF.

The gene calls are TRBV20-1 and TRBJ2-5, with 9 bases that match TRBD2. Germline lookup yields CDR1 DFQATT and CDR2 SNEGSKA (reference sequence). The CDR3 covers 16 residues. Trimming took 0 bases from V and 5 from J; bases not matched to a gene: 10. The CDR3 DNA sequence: TGCAGTGCTAGAGACGAAGGCGGGGGGGCGCGGGAGACCCAGTACTTC. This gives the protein CSARDEGGGARETQYF.

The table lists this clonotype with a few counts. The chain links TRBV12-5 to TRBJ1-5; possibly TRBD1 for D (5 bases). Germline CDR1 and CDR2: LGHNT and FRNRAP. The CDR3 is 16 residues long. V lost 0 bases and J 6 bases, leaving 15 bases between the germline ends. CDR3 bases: TGTGCTAGTGGTTTGGTATTGGGGGAGTCGGCTCAGCCCCAGCATTTT. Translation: CASGLVLGESAQPQHF.

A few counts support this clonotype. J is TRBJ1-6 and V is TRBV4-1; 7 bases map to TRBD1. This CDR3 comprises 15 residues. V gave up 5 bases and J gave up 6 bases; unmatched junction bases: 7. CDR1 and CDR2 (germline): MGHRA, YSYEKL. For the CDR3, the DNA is TGCGCCAGCAGCTCAGACAGGGTAGCTAATTCACCCCTCCACTTT. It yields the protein CASSSDRVANSPLHF.

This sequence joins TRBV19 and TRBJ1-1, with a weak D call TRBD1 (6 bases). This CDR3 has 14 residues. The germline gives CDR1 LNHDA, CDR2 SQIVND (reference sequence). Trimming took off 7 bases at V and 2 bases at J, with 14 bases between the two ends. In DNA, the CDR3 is TGTGCCAGTATGAGGACAGTTAAAAACACTGAAGCTTTCTTT. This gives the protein CASMRTVKNTEAFF.

Written as DNA, the CDR3 is TGTGCCAGCAGTTTCCACAGGGGTGGAACTGAAGCTTTCTTT. It yields the protein CASSFHRGGTEAFF. The rearrangement joins TRBV11-2 to TRBJ1-1; the match to TRBD1 covers 7 bases. Per the germline V gene, CDR1 is SGHAT and CDR2 is FQNNGV. CDR3 size: 14 residues. V lost 6 bases to trimming and J lost 5 bases; unmatched junction nucleotides: 9.

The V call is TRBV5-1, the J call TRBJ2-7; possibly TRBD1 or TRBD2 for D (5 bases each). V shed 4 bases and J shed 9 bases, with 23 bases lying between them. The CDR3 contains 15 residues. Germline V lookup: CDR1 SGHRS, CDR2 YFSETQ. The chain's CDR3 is CASSLLLSGRDAQYF. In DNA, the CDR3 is TGCGCCAGCAGCCTCCTCCTTTCGGGTAGGGACGCGCAGTACTTC.

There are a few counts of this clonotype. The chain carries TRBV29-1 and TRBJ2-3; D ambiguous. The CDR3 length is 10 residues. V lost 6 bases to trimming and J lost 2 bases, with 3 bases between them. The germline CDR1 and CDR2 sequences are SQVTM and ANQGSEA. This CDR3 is CSVYTDTQYF. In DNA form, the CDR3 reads TGCAGCGTGTACACAGATACGCAGTATTTT.

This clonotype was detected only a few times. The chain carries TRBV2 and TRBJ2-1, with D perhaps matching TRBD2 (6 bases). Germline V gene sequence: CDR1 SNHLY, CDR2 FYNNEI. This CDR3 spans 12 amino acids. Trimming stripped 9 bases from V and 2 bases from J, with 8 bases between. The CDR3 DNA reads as TGTGCCAGGGGACTCGCCTACAATGAGCAGTTCTTC. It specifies CARGLAYNEQFF.

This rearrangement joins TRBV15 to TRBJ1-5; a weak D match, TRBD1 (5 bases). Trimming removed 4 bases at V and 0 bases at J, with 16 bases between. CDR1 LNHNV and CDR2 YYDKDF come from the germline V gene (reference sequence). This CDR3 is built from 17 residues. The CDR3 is CATSTEVGRDSNQPQHF. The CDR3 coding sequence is TGTGCCACCAGCACCGAGGTGGGACGGGATAGCAATCAGCCCCAGCATTTT.

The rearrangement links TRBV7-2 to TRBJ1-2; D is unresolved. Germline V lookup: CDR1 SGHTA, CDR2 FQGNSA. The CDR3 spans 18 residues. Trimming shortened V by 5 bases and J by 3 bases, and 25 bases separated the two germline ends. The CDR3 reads CASSLEILRRGADYGYTF. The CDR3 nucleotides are TGTGCCAGCAGCCTGGAGATTTTAAGGCGGGGTGCCGACTATGGCTACACCTTC.

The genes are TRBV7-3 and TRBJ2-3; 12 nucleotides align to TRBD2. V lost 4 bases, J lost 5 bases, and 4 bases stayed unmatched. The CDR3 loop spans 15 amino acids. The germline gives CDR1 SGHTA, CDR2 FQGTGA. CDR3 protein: CASSSSGGAGDTQYF. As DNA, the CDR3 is TGTGCCAGCAGCTCTAGCGGGGGGGCCGGAGATACGCAGTATTTT. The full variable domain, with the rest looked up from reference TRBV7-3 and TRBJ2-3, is GAGVSQTPSNKVTEKGKYVELRCDPISGHTALYWYRQSLGQGPEFLIYFQGTGAADDSGLPNDRFFAVRPEGSVSTLKIQRTERGDSAVYLCASSSSGGAGDTQYFGPGTRLTVL.

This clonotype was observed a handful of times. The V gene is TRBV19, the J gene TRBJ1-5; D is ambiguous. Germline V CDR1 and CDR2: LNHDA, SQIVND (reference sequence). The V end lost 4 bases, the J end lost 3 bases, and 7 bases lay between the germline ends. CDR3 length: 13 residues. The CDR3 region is CASSKGFNQPQHF. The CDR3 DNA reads TGTGCCAGTAGTAAGGGCTTCAATCAGCCCCAGCATTTT.

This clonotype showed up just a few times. The CDR3 loop is CASTQDSERETQYF. CDR3 bases: TGTGCCAGCACCCAAGACAGCGAGCGAGAGACCCAGTACTTC. V gene TRBV6-5 combines with J gene TRBJ2-5; D is possibly TRBD1 (5 bases). The CDR3 has 14 residues. V was clipped by 7 bases and J by 4 bases, with 16 bases between them. CDR1 and CDR2 from the germline V gene are MNHEY and SVGAGI.

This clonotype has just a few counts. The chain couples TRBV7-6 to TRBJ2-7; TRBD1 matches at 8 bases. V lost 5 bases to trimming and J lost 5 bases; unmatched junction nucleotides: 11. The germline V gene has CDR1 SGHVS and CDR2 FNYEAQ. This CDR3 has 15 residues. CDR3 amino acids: CASSGGLDRGHEQYV. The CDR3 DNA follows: TGTGCCAGCAGCGGAGGTTTAGACAGGGGCCACGAGCAGTACGTC.

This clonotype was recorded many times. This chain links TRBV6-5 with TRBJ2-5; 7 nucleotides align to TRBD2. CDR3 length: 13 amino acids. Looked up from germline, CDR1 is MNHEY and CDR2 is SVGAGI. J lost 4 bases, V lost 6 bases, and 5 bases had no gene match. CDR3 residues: CASRAGGGETQYF. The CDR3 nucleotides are TGTGCCAGCAGAGCTGGGGGGGGAGAGACCCAGTACTTC.